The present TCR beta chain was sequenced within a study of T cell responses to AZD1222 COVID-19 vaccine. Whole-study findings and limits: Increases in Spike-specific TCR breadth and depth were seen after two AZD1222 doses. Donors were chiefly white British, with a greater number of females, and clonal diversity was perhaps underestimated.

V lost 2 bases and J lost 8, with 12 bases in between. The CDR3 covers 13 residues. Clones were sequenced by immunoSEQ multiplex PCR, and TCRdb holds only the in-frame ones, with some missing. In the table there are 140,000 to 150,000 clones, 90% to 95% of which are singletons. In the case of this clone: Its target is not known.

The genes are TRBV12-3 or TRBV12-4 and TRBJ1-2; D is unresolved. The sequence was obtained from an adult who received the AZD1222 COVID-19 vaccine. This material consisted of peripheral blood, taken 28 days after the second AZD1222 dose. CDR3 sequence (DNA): TGTGCCAGCAGTTTAATTCAGGTCGGAGGCTACACCTTC. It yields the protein CASSLIQVGGYTF.